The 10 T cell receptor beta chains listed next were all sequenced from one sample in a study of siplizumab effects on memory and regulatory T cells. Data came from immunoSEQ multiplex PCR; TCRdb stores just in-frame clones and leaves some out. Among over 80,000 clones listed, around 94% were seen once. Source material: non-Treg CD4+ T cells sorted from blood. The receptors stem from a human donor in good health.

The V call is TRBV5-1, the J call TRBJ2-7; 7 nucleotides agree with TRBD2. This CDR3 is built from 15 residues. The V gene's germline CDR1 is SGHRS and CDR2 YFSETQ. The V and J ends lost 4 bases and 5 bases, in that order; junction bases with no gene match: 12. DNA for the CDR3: TGCGCCAGCAGCCCAAACCGGGGAGGGCCAAACGAGCAGTACTTC. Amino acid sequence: CASSPNRGGPNEQYF.

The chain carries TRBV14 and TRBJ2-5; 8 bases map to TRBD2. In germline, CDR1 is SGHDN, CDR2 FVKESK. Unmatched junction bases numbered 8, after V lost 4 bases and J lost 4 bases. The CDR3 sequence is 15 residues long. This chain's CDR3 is CASSPEAGAGETQYF. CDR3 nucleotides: TGTGCCAGCAGCCCAGAAGCGGGGGCCGGAGAGACCCAGTACTTC.

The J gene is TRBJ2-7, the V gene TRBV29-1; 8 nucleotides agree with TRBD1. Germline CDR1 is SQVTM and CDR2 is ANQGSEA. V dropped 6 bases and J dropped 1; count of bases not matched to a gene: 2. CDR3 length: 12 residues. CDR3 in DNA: TGCAGCGTGGGGACAGGTTCCTACGAGCAGTACTTC. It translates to CSVGTGSYEQYF.

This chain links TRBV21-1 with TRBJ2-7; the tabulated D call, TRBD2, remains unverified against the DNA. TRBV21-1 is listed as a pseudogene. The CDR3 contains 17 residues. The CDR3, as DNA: TGTGCCAGCAGCAATACTATAGCGGGAGGGCAAACCTACGAGCAGTACTTC. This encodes CASSNTIAGGQTYEQYF.

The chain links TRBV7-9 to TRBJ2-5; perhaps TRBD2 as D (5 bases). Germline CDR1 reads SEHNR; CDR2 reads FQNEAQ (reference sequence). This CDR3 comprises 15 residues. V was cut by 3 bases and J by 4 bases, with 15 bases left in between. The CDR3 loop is CASSFSKGLGETQYF. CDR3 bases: TGTGCCAGCAGCTTCAGTAAAGGACTGGGAGAGACCCAGTACTTC. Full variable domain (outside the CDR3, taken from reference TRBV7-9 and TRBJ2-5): DTGVSQNPRHKITKRGQNVTFRCDPISEHNRLYWYRQTLGQGPEFLTYFQNEAQLEKSRLLSDRFSAERPKGSFSTLEIQRTEQGDSAMYLCASSFSKGLGETQYFGPGTRLLVL.

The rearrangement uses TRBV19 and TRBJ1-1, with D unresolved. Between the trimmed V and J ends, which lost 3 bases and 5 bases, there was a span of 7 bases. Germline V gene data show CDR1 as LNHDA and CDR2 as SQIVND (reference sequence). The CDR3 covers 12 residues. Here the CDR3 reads CASSIDPTEAFF. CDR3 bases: TGTGCCAGTAGTATCGACCCAACTGAAGCTTTCTTT.

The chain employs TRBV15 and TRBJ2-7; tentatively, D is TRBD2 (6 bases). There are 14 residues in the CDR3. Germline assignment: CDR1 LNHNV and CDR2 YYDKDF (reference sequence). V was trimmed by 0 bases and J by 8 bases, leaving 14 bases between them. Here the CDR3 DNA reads TGTGCCACCAGCAGAGAATCCCTCCGGGAGAAGCAGTACTTC. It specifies CATSRESLREKQYF.

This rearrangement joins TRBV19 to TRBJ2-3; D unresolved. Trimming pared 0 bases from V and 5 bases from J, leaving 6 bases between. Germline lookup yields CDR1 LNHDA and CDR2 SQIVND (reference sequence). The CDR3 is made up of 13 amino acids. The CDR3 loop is CASSIDIQDTQYF. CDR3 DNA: TGTGCCAGTAGTATAGACATACAAGATACGCAGTATTTT.

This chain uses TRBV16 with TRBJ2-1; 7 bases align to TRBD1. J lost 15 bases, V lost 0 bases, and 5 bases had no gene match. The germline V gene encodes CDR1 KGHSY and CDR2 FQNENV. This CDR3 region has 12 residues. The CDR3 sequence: CASSQSLTGRFF. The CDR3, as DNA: TGTGCCAGCAGCCAATCTCTGACAGGGAGGTTCTTC.

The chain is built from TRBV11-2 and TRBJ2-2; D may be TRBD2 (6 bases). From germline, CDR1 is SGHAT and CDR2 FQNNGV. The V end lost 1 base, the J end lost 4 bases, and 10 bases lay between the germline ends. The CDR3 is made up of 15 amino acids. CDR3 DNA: TGTGCCAGCAGCTTAGTTGGAGGGGCCACCGGGGAGCTGTTTTTT. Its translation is CASSLVGGATGELFF. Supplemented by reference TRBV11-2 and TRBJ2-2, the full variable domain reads EAGVAQSPRYKIIEKRQSVAFWCNPISGHATLYWYQQILGQGPKLLIQFQNNGVVDDSQLPKDRFSAERLKGVDSTLKIQPAKLEDSAVYLCASSLVGGATGELFFGEGSRLTVL.